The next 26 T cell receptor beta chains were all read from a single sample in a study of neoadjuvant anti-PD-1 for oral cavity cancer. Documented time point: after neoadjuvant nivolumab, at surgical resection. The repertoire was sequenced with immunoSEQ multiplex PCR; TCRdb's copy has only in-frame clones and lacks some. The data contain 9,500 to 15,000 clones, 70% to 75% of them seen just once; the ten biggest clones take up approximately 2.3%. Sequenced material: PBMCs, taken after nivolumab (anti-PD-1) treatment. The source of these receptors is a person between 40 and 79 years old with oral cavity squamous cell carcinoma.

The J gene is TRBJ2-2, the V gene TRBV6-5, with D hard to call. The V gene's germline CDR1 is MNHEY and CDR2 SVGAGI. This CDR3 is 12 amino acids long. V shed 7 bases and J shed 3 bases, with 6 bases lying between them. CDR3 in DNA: TGTGCCAGCAACCCTGACACCGGGGAGCTGTTTTTT. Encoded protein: CASNPDTGELFF.

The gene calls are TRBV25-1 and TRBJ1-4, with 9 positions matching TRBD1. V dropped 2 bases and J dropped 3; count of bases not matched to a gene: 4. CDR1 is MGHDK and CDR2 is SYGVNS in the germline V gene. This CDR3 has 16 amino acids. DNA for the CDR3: TGTGCCAGCAGTGAACGGGGACAGGGTCCTAATGAAAAACTGTTTTTT. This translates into CASSERGQGPNEKLFF.

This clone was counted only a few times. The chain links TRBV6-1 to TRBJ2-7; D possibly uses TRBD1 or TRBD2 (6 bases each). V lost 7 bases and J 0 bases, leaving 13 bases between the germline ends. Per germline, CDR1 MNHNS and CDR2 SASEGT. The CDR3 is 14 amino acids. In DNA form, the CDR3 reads TGTGCCAGCACTGGCGGGACATACTCCTACGAGCAGTACTTC. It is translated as CASTGGTYSYEQYF.

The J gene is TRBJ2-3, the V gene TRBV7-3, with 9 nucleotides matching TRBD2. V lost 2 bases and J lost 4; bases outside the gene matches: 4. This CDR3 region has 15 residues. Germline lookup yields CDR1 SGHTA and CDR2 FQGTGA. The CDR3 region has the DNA TGTGCCAGCAGCTTATCGGGCGGGAGGGCAGATACGCAGTATTTT. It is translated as CASSLSGGRADTQYF.

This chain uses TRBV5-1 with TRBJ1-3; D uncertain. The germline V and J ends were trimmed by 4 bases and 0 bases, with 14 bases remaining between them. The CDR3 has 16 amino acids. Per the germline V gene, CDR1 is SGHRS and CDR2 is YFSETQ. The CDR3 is CASSRRPGDSGNTIYF. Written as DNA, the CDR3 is TGCGCCAGCAGCCGTCGCCCCGGGGACTCTGGAAACACCATATATTTT.

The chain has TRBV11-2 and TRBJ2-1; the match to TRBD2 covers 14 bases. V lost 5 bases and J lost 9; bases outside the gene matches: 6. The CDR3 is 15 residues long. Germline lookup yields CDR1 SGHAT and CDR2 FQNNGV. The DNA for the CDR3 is TGTGCCAGCAGCATGGGACTAGCGGGAGTAGGTGAGCAGTTCTTC. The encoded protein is CASSMGLAGVGEQFF.

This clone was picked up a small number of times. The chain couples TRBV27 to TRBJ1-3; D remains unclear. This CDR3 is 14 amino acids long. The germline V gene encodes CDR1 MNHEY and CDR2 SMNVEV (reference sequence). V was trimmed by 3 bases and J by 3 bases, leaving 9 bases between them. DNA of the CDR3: TGTGCCAGCAGTTTGGGAGCGGGTGGAAACACCATATATTTT. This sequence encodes CASSLGAGGNTIYF.

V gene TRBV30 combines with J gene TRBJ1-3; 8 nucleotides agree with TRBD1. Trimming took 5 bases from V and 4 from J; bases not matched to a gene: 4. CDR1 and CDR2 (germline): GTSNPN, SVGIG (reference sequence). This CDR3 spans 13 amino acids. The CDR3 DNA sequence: TGTGCCTGGCGCGGGACAGGAGGAAACACCATATATTTT. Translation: CAWRGTGGNTIYF. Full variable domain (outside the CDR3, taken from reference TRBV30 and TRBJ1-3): SQTIHQWPATLVQPVGSPLSLECTVEGTSNPNLYWYRQAAGRGLQLLFYSVGIGQISSEVPQNLSASRPQDRQFILSSKKLLLSDSGFYLCAWRGTGGNTIYFGEGSWLTVV.

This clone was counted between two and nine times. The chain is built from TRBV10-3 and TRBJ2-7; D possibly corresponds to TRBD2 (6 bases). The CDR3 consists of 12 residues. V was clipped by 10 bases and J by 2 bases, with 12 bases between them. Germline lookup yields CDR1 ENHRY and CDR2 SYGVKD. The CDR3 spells CATGTQAYEQYF. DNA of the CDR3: TGTGCCACCGGGACTCAGGCCTACGAGCAGTACTTC.

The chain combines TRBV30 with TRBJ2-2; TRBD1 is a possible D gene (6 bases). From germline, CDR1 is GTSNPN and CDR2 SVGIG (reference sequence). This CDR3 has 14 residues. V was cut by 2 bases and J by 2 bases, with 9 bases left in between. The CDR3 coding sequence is TGTGCCTGGAGTAAAGGGGGTAACACCGGGGAGCTGTTTTTT. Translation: CAWSKGGNTGELFF.

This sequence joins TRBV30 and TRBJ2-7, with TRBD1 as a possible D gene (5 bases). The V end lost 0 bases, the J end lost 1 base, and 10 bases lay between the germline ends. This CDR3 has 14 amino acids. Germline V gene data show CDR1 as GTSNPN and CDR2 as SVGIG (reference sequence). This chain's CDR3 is CAWSVPGKSYEQYF. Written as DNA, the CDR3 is TGTGCCTGGAGTGTTCCAGGGAAGTCCTACGAGCAGTACTTC.

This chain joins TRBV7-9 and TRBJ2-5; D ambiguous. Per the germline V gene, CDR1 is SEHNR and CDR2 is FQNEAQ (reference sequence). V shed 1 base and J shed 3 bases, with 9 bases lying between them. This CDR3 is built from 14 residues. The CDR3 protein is CASSLGNTKETQYF. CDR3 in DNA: TGTGCCAGCAGCTTAGGGAATACTAAAGAGACCCAGTACTTC.

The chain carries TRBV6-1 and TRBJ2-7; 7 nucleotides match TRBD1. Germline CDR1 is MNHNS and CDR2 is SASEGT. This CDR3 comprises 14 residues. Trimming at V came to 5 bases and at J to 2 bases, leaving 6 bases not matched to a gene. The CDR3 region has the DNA TGTGCCAGCAGTAGGCCAGGGGGACCCTACGAGCAGTACTTC. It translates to CASSRPGGPYEQYF.

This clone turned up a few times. CDR3 DNA sequence: TGTGCCATCAGTGAGGGGACCCAGGGGGGTGGGGTTTTCTTT. Amino acid sequence: CAISEGTQGGGVFF. The chain is built from TRBV10-3 and TRBJ1-1; 7 nucleotides match TRBD1. From germline, CDR1 is ENHRY and CDR2 SYGVKD. V was clipped by 2 bases and J by 13 bases; unmatched bases: 13. This CDR3 has 14 amino acids.

Here the CDR3 reads CASSPIGQGSVELFF. CDR3 DNA sequence: TGCGCCAGCAGCCCGATCGGACAGGGGAGTGTTGAACTGTTTTTT. The chain couples TRBV5-1 to TRBJ1-4, with 9 nucleotides matching TRBD1. The CDR3 spans 15 residues. CDR1 is SGHRS, CDR2 YFSETQ, per germline. Trimming cost V 4 bases and J 12 bases; bases outside gene matches: 13.

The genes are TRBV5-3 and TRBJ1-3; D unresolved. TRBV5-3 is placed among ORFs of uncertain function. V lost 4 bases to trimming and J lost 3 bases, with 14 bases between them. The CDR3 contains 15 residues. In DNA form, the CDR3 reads TGTGCCAGAAGCCAATACGGCTCTGGTGGAAACACCATATATTTT. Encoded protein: CARSQYGSGGNTIYF.

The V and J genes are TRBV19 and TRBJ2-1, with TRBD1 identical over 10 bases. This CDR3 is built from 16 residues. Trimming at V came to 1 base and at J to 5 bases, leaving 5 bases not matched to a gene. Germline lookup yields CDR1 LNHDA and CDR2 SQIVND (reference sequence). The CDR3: CASSIVGTGVNNEQFF. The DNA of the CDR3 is TGTGCCAGTAGTATAGTGGGGACAGGGGTTAACAATGAGCAGTTCTTC.

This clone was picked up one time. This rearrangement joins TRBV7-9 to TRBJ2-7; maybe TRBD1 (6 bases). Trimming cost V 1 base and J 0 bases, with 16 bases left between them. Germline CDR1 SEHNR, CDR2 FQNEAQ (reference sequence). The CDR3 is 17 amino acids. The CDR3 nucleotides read TGTGCCAGCAGCTTAGGGGTCACAGGGTCGAGCTCCTACGAGCAGTACTTC. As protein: CASSLGVTGSSSYEQYF. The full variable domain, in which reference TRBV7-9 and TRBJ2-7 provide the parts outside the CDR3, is DTGVSQNPRHKITKRGQNVTFRCDPISEHNRLYWYRQTLGQGPEFLTYFQNEAQLEKSRLLSDRFSAERPKGSFSTLEIQRTEQGDSAMYLCASSLGVTGSSSYEQYFGPGTRLTVT.

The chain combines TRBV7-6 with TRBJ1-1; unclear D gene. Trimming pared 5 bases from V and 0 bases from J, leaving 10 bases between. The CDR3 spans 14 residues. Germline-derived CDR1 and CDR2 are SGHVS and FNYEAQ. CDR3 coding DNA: TGTGCCAGCAGCCGCCAGTCCATGAACACTGAAGCTTTCTTT. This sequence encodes CASSRQSMNTEAFF.

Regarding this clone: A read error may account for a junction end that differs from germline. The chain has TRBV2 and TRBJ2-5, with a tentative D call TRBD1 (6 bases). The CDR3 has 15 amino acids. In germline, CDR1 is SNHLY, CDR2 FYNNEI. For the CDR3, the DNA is TGTGCCAGTCAGAGGATGCGCAGGGGACAAGTGACCCAGTACTTC. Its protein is CASQRMRRGQVTQYF.

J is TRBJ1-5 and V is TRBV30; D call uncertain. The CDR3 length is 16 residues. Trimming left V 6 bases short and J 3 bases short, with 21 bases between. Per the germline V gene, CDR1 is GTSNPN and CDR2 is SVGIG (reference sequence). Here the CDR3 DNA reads TGTGCCTGCACCTCCGGGGAACTTGCCCCCAATCAGCCCCAGCATTTT. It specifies CACTSGELAPNQPQHF.

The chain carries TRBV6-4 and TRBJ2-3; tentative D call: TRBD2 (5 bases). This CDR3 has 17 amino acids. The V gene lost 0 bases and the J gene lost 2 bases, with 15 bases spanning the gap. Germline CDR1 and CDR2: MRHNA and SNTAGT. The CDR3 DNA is TGTGCCAGCAGTGACTCGAAAGAGGGAGCCCACACAGATACGCAGTATTTT. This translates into CASSDSKEGAHTDTQYF.

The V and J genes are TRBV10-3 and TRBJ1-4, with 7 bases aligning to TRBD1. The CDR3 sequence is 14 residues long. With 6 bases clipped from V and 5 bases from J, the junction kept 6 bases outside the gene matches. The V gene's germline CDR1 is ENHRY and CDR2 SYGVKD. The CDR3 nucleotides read TGTGCCATCAGGGGGACAGACCAGAATGAAAAACTGTTTTTT. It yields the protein CAIRGTDQNEKLFF.

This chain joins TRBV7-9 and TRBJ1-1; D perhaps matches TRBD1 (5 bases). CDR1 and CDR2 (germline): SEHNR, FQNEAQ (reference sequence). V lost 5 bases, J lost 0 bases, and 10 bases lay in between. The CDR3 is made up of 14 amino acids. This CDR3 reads CASSRGRLNTEAFF. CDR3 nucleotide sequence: TGTGCCAGCAGCCGGGGACGCCTGAACACTGAAGCTTTCTTT.

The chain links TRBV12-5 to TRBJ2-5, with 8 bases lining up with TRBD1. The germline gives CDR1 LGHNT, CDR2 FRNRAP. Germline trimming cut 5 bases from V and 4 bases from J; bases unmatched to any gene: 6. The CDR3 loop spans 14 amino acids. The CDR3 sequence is CASGPGQGRETQYF. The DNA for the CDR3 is TGTGCTAGTGGTCCCGGACAGGGTCGAGAGACCCAGTACTTC.

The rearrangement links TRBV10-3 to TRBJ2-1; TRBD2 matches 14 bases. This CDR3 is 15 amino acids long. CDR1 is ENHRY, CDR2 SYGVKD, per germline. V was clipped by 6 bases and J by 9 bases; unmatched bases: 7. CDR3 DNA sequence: TGTGCCATCAGGTCCGGGACTAGCGGGAGTATTGAGCAGTTCTTC. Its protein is CAIRSGTSGSIEQFF.